The source of this TCR beta chain is a study of PD-1 blockade in classical Hodgkin lymphoma. Repertoires were generated with immunoSEQ multiplex PCR, while TCRdb's copy carries only in-frame clones and drops some. Of roughly 15,000 clones listed, roughly 80% are singletons. Time point reported: cycle 4 day 1 (C4D1), after less than 7 weeks of nivolumab. In every patient, relapse followed autologous stem cell transplantation, while exposure to brentuximab vedotin differed. This CDR3 has 14 amino acids. Trimming left V 3 bases short and J 3 bases short, with 10 bases between. Germline V gives CDR1 MRHNA, CDR2 SNTAGT.

Source: peripheral blood mononuclear cells (PBMCs), taken before the fourth cycle of nivolumab. The receptor's source is a human donor with classical Hodgkin lymphoma. The chain couples TRBV6-4 to TRBJ2-3, with D possibly called TRBD1 or TRBD2 (5 bases each). The CDR3 is CASSEGTVTDTQYF. The CDR3, as DNA: TGTGCCAGCAGTGAAGGGACCGTTACAGATACGCAGTATTTT.